This entry concerns a single TCR beta chain. Its antigen has not been determined. Base qualities are not provided; no much larger clone lies one nucleotide away. The library was built by means of 5' RACE. The sequencer listed for this sample is Illumina HiSeq 2500. A second about 6 to 11 cycle PCR used a sample-barcoded 5' primer and a J-beta primer mix. A unique molecular identifier was introduced onto each TCR beta cDNA molecule by a template-switch 5' adaptor carrying 12 random nucleotides. At least 2.5 million CDR3-containing paired-end reads were obtained from each sample. First-strand cDNA synthesis was performed from all RNA using the Mint cDNA synthesis kit, with priming by a TRBC-specific oligonucleotide. All cDNA was treated with uracil-DNA glycosylase and then went through a first 18-cycle PCR with the universal primers M1SS and BC2_uni_R. The study's own analysis went as follows. For normalization, 1 million high-quality reads, each with a distinct molecular identifier, were randomly selected from each sample. Instead of being binned into consensus sequences, reads with shared molecular identifiers were discarded. MiTCR, set to a Q25 quality threshold and the strictest error-elimination algorithm, was used for CDR3 identification, clonotype clustering and error correction. A nonparametric unseen species model with Euler transformation was used to estimate a lower bound on total TCR beta diversity. In-frame beta chains were kept once TCRdb had trimmed the public reads at Q25 with fastp and called clones with MiXCR. Rows merge per CDR3 protein into single entries with the most common DNA and genes. None of the V and J calls come from the authors' own analysis; TCRdb made them. Within this sample are about a million distinct CDR3 sequences, with 51% of them counted one time only. Clones ranked in the top ten supply 20% to 25% of the sample.

The data were obtained in a study of blood T cells in healthy people across ages (dated by TCRdb to the mid-2010s). Some background on the complete study: In model experiments, roughly one uniquely barcoded TCR beta cDNA molecule per two T cells was captured by template switching. Four age groups were formed from the donors: young (average approximately 15 years), middle-aged (just under 40), aged (more than 55) and long-lived (more than 75). For two donors (one aged 18 to 29 and one aged 80 or older), the study analyzed two additional independent replicas of 1 million unique cDNA reads from the same blood draw. The study measured age-related changes in TCR beta repertoire diversity using deep sequencing normalized with unique cDNA molecular identifiers. Donors of different ages were randomly distributed across sequencing lanes to avoid experimental bias. The investigation overall reported the following: Conclusive comparison of naive and antigen-experienced compartments was prevented by the profiling of bulk unsorted PBMCs. Compared with the aged group, the long-lived group had more naive CD4+ T cells, fewer expanded clones and increased TCR diversity, suggesting age selection. Because donor CMV infection status was unknown, age-related changes in expanded clonotypes were potentially confounded. Estimates of total diversity based on one million sequenced T cells were considered lower bounds and underestimates. As age increased, observed TCR beta diversity per million T cells dropped in a roughly linear way, and a significant reduction was already evident by age 40. The percentage of naive T cells measured by flow cytometry correlated strongly with observed TCR beta diversity.

V is cut back by 4 bases and J by 0 bases, with 11 bases in the junction unmatched. CDR1 is given as MDHEN and CDR2 as SYDVKM, both from the germline V gene. From the cysteine up to the phenylalanine, the CDR3 has a length of 19 residues. The read is trimmed to its CDR3 DNA, 57 bases read in frame from base 1. Donors were a few dozen systemically healthy Caucasian individuals from Russia aged 6 to 90 years. Each donor gave ten milliliters of peripheral blood, drawn into EDTA-treated Vacutainer tubes. Ficoll-Paque density-gradient centrifugation was used to isolate PBMCs, with at least 6.5 million per sample. Trizol reagent was used to extract total RNA from PBMCs, with at least 6 micrograms per sample. For every donor, an aliquot of PBMCs went through flow cytometry to measure the percentages of naive CD45RAhigh/CD27high T cells.

The receptor's source is a woman between 55 and 75 years old in good health. Sequenced sample: blood. This receptor chain uses TRBV28 and TRBJ1-5; 11 junctional bases match TRBD1. The CDR3 loop reads CASSSPRDRGRYSNQPQHF. The bases read TGTGCCAGCAGTTCCCCCCGGGACAGGGGGAGATATAGCAATCAGCCCCAGCATTTT.